This note documents a single T cell receptor (beta chain) sequence. What it recognizes is unknown. The data derive from a study of CXCR3-negative and CXCR3-positive naive CD8 T cells. Study-level results: Naive subsets were similarly diverse, while memory CD8+ repertoires were much less diverse.

Naive CD8+ T lymphocytes were specified as CD45RO-CCR7+CD27+CD95-. cDNA libraries for TRB were generated by 5' RACE incorporating UMI labels. TCRdb re-called the 5' RACE reads, yielding one record per CDR3 amino acid sequence without DNA. This sample lists approximately 88,000 distinct CDR3 sequences; its ten largest clones have 1.5% to 2%. This TCR was recovered from a human donor in good health. Some clones in this sample may be carry-over from other donors' samples. Sample: naive CXCR3- CD8+ T cells from blood. As for subset: CD45RO-CCR7+CD27+CD95- naive CD8+ T cells lacking CXCR3 (TNR3-).

The CDR3 spells CASSVAIGLTGDQETQYF. The rearrangement joins TRBV7-2 to TRBJ2-5; TCRdb's D call of TRBD1 is untestable without DNA. CDR1 and CDR2 (germline): SGHTA, FQGNSA. CDR3 length: 18 amino acids.